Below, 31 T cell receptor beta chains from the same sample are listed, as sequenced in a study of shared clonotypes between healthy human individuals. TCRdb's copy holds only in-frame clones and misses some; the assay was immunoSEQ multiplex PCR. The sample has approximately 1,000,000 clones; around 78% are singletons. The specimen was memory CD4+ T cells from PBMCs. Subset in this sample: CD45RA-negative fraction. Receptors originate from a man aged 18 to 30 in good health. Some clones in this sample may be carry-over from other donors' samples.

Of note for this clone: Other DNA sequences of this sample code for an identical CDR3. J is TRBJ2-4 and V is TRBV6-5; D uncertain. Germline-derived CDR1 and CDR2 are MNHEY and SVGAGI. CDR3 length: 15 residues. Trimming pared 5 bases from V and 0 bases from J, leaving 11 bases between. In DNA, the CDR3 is TGTGCCAGCAGTAGAACAGCAGTAGCCAAAAACATTCAGTACTTC. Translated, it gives CASSRTAVAKNIQYF.

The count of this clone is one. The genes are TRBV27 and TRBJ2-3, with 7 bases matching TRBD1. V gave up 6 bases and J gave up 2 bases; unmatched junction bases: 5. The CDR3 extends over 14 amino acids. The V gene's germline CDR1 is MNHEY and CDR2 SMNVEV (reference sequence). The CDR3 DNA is TGTGCCAGCAGAAACAGGGGAATCACAGATACGCAGTATTTT. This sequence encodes CASRNRGITDTQYF.

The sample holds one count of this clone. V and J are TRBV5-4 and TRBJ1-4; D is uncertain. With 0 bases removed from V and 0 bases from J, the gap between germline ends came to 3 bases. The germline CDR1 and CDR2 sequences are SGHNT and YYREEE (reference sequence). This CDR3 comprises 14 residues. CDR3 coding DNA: TGTGCCAGCAGCTTGGGCCCAACTAATGAAAAACTGTTTTTT. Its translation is CASSLGPTNEKLFF.

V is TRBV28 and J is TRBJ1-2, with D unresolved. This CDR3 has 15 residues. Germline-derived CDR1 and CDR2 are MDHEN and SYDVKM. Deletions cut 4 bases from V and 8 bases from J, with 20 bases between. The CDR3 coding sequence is TGTGCCAGCAGTTCGCCCGGGATCCCGGGTAAAGGCTACACCTTC. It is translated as CASSSPGIPGKGYTF.

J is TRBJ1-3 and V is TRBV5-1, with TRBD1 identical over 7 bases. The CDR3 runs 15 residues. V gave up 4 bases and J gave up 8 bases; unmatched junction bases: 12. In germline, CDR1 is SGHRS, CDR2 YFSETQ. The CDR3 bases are TGCGCCAGCAGCGACGCGACAGGGATTGTTGACACCATATATTTT. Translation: CASSDATGIVDTIYF.

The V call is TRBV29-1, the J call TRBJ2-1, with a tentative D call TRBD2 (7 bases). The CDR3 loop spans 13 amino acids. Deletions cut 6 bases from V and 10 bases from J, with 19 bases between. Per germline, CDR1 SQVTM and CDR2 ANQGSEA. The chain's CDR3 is CSVVDSRGGEQFF. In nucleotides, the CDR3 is TGCAGCGTGGTCGATAGTAGGGGGGGAGAGCAGTTCTTC.

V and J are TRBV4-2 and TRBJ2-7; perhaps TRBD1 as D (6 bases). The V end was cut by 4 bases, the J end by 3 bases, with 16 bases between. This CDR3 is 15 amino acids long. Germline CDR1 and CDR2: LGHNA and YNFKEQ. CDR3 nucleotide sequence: TGTGCCAGCAGCCTCCGGGACACAAACGGCTACGAGCAGTACTTC. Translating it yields CASSLRDTNGYEQYF.

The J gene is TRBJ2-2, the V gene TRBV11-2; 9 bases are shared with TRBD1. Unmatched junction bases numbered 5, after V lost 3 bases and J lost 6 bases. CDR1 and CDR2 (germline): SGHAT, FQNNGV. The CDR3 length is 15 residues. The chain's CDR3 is CASSFTGGHAGELFF. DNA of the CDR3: TGTGCCAGCAGCTTCACAGGGGGCCACGCCGGGGAGCTGTTTTTT.

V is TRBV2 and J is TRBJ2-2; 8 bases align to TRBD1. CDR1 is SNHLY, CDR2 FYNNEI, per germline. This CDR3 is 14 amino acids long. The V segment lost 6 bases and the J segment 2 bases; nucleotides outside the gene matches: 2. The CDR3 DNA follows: TGTGCCAGCAGGGGACAGGTTAACACCGGGGAGCTGTTTTTT. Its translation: CASRGQVNTGELFF.

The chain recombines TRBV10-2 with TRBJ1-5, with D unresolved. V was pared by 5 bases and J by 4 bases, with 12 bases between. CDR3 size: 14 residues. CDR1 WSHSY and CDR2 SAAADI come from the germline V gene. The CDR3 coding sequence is TGCGCCAGCAGTAGGACTGCCGTTAATCAGCCCCAGCATTTT. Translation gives CASSRTAVNQPQHF.

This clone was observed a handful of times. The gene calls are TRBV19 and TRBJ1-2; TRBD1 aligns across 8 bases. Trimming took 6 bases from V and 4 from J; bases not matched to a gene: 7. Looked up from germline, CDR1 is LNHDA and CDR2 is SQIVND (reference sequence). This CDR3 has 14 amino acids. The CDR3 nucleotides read TGTGCCAGTAGCCAGGGGGCCCTGCTCTATGGCTACACCTTC. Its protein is CASSQGALLYGYTF.

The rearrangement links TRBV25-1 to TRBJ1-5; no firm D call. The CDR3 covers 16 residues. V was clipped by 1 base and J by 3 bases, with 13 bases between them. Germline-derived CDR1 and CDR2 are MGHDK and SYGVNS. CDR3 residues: CASSESYRFPNQPQHF. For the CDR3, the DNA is TGTGCCAGCAGTGAATCCTACCGTTTCCCCAATCAGCCCCAGCATTTT.

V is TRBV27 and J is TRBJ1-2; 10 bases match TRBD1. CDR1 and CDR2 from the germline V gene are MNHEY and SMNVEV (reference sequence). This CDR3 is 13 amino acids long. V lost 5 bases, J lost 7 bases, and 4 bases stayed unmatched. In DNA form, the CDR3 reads TGTGCCAGCAGTGGGACAGGGGAAAGTGGCTACACCTTC. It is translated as CASSGTGESGYTF.

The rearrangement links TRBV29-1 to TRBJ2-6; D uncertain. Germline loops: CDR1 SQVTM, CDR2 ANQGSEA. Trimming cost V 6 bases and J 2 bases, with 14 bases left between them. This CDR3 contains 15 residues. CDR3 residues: CSVLADFPGANVLTF. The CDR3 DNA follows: TGCAGCGTCCTGGCGGATTTCCCTGGGGCCAACGTCCTGACTTTC.

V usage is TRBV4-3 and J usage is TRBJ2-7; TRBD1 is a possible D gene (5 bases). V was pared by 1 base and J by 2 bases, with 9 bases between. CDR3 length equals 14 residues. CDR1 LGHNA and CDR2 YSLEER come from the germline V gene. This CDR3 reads CASSQGGRTYEQYF. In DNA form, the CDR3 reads TGCGCCAGCAGCCAAGGGGGCAGGACCTACGAGCAGTACTTC.

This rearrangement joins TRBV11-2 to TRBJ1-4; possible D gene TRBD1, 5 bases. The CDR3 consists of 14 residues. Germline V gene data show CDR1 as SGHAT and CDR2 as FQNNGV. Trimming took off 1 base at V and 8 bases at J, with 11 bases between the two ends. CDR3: CASSLGRDQEKLFF. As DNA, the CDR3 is TGTGCCAGCAGCTTAGGCAGGGATCAGGAAAAACTGTTTTTT.

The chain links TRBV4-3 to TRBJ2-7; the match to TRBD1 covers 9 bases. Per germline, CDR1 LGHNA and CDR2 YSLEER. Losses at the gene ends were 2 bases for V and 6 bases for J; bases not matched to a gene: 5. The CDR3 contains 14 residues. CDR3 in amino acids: CASSQPGQGGEQYF. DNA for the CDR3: TGCGCCAGCAGCCAACCGGGACAGGGTGGCGAGCAGTACTTC.

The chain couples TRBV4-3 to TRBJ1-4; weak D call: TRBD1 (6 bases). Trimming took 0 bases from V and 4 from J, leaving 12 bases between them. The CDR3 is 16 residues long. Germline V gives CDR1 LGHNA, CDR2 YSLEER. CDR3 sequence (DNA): TGCGCCAGCAGCCAAGATTGGGCAGGGGTTAATGAAAAACTGTTTTTT. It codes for CASSQDWAGVNEKLFF.

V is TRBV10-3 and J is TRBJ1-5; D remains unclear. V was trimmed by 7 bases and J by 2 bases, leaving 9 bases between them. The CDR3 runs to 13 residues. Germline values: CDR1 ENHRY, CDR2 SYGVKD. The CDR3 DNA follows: TGTGCCATCACCGCGAACGGCAATCAGCCCCAGCATTTT. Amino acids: CAITANGNQPQHF.

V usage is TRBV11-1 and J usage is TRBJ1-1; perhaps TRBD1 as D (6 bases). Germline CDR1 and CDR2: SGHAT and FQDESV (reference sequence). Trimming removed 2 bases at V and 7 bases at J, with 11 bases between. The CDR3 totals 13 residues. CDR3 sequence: CASSLKGVLEAFF. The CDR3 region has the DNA TGTGCCAGCAGCTTAAAGGGGGTCCTTGAAGCTTTCTTT.

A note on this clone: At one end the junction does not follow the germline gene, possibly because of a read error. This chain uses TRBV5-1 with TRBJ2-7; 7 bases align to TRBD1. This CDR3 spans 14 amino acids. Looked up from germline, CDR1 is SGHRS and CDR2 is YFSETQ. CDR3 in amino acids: CASAAHKPQDRPDF. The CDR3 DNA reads TGCGCCAGCGCGGCCCACAAACCCCAGGACAGGCCGGACTTC.

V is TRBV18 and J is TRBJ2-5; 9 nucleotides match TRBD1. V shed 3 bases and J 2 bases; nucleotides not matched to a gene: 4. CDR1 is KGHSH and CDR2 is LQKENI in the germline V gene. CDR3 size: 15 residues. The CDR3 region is CASSPLGTGQETQYF. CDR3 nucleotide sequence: TGTGCCAGCTCACCTCTCGGGACAGGGCAAGAGACCCAGTACTTC.

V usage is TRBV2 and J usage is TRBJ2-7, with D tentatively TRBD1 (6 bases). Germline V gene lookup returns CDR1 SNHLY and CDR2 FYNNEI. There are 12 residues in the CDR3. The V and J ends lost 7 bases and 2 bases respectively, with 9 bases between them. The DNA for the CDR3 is TGTGCCAGCATCGAGGGGGCCTACGAGCAGTACTTC. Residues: CASIEGAYEQYF.

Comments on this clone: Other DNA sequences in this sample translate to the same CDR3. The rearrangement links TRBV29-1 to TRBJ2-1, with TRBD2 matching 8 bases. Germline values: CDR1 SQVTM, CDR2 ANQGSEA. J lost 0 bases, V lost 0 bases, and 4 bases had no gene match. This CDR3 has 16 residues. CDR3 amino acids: CSVEDRGGSSYNEQFF. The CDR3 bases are TGCAGCGTTGAAGATCGGGGGGGGAGCTCCTACAATGAGCAGTTCTTC.

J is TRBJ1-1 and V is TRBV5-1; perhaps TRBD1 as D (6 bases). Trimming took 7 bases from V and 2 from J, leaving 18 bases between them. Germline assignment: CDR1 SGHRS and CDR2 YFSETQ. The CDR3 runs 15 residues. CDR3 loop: CASPVGGAENTEAFF. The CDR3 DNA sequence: TGCGCCAGCCCCGTCGGGGGGGCGGAAAACACTGAAGCTTTCTTT.

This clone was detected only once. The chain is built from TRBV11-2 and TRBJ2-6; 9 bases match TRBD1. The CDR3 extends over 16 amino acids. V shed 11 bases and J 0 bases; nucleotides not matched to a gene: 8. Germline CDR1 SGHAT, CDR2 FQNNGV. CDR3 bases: TGTGCCTACTCGGGACAGGGTAGCTCTGGGGCCAACGTCCTGACTTTC. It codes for CAYSGQGSSGANVLTF.

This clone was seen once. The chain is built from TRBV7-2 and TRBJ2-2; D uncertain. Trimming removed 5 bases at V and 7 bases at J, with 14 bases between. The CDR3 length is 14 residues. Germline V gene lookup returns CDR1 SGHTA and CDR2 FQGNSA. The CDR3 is CASSPSIGNGELFF. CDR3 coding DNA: TGTGCCAGCAGCCCCTCGATAGGGAACGGGGAGCTGTTTTTT.

CDR3 in amino acids: CASSAGTGGAEQYF. The CDR3 DNA sequence: TGTGCCAGCAGCGCCGGGACAGGGGGCGCCGAGCAGTACTTC. This sequence joins TRBV9 and TRBJ2-7, with 12 bases identical to TRBD1. Losses at the gene ends were 3 bases for V and 6 bases for J; bases not matched to a gene: 4. Germline V gives CDR1 SGDLS, CDR2 YYNGEE. The CDR3 is 14 residues long.

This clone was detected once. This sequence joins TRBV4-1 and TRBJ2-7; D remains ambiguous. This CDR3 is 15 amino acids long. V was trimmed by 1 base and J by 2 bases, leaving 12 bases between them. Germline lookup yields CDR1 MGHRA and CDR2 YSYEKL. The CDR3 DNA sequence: TGCGCCAGCAGCCAAGCCACCGGGCCCGCCTACGAGCAGTACTTC. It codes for CASSQATGPAYEQYF.

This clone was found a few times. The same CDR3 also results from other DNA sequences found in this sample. CDR3: CATSRDRETQYF. DNA of the CDR3: TGTGCCACCAGCAGAGATAGAGAGACCCAGTACTTC. The chain is built from TRBV15 and TRBJ2-5; D remains unclear. This CDR3 has 12 amino acids. Germline V CDR1 and CDR2: LNHNV, YYDKDF (reference sequence). Trimming removed 0 bases from V and 4 bases from J, with 3 bases in between.

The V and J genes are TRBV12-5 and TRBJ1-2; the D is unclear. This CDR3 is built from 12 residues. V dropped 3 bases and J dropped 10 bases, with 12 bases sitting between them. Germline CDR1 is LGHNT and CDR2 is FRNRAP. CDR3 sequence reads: CASGFQRAPYTF. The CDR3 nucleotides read TGTGCTAGTGGTTTTCAGAGGGCTCCCTACACCTTC. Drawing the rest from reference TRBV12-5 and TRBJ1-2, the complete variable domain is DARVTQTPRHKVTEMGQEVTMRCQPILGHNTVFWYRQTMMQGLELLAYFRNRAPLDDSGMPKDRFSAEMPDATLATLKIQPSEPRDSAVYFCASGFQRAPYTFGSGTRLTVV.